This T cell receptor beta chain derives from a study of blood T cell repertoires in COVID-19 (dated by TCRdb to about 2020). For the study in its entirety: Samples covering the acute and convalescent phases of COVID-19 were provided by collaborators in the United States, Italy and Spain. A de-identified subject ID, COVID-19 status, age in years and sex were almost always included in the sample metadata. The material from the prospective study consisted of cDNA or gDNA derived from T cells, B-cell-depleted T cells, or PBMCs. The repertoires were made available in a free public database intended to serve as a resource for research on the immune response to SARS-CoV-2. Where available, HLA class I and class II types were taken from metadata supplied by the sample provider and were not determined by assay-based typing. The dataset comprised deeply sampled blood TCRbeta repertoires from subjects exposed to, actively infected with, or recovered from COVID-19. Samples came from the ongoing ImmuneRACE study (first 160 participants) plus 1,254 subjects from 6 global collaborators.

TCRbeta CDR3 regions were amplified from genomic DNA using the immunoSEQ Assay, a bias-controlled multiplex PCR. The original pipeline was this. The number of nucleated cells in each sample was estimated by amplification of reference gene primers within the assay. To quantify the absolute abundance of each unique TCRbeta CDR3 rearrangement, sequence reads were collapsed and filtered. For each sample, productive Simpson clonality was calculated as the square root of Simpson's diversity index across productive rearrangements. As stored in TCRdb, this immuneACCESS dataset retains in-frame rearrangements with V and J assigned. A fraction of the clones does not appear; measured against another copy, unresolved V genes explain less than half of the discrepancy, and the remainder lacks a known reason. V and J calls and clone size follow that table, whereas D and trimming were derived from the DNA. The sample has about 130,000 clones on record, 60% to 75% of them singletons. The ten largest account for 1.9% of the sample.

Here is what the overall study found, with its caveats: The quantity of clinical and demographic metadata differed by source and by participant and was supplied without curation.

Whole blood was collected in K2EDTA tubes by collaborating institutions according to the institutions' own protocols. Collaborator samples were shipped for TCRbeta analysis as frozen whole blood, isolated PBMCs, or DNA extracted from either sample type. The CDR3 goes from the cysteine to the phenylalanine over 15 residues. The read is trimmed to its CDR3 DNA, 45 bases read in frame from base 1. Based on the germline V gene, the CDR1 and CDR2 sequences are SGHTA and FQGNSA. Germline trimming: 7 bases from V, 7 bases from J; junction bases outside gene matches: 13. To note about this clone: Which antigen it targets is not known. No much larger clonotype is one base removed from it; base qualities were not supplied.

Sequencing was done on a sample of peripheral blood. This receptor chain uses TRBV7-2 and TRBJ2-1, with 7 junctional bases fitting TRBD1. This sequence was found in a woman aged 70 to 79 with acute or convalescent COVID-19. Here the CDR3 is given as CASTLTGSLRNEQFF. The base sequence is TGTGCCAGCACCTTGACAGGGAGCCTACGGAATGAGCAGTTCTTC.